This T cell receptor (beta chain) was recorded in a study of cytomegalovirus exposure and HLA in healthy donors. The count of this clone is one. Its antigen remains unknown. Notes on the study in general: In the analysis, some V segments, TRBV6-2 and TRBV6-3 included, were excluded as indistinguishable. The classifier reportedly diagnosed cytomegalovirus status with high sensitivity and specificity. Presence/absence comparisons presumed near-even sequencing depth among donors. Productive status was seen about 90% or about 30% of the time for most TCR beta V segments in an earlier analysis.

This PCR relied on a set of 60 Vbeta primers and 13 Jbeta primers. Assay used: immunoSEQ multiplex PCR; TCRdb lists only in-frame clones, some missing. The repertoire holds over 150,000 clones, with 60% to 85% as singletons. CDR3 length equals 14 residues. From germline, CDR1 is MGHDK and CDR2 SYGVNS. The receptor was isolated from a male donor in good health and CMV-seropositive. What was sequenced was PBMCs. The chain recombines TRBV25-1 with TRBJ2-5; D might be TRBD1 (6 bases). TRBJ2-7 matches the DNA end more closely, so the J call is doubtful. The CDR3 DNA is TGTGCCAGCAGTGAATCAACAGGGTTTTACGAGCAGTACTTC. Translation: CASSESTGFYEQYF.